The clone carrying this TCR beta chain appeared a single time. The Seattle site enrolled patients during active infection and followed them longitudinally. Original methodology: It was from reference gene primer amplification that nucleated cell counts were estimated. Method: immunoSEQ multiplex PCR; TCRdb's copy keeps in-frame clones and lacks some. D and trimming were read from the DNA, whereas the V and J calls and clone size are those reported in that table. The sample lists a few hundred thousand clones; 83% were seen once. This sample is drawn from a study of blood T cell repertoires in COVID-19. Study-wide context: T cells, B-cell-depleted T cells, or PBMCs supplied cDNA or gDNA.

The germline CDR1 and CDR2 sequences are SGHRS and YFSETQ. The CDR3 is 18 amino acids. Trimming removed 4 bases from V and 2 bases from J; junction bases left unmatched: 7. The chain carries TRBV5-1 and TRBJ2-2; 14 bases line up with TRBD2. Sequencing used peripheral blood. The clonotype was recovered from a woman younger than 45 with COVID-19, enrolled during active disease. The CDR3: CASSIGLAGGFNTGELFF. The CDR3 DNA follows: TGCGCCAGCAGCATCGGACTAGCGGGGGGCTTTAACACCGGGGAGCTGTTTTTT. The entire variable domain, with the rest obtained from reference TRBV5-1 and TRBJ2-2, is as follows: KAGVTQTPRYLIKTRGQQVTLSCSPISGHRSVSWYQQTPGQGLQFLFEYFSETQRNKGNFPGRFSGRQFSNSRSEMNVSTLELGDSALYLCASSIGLAGGFNTGELFFGEGSRLTVL.